What follows describes a single T cell receptor (beta chain). The antigen is undetermined. The sample belongs to a study of Tregs in tolerant kidney transplant recipients. Points from the study as a whole: Few patients were studied, so findings need validation in larger groups. No direct test of biological reproducibility was done here. Tregs expanded with activated donor B cells seemed most donor-specific.

Unstimulated regulatory T cells (CD4+CD25+CD127-), CD4+CD25- non-regulatory cells, CD4 and CD8 cells were FACS-sorted from thawed PBMCs. From germline, CDR1 is LNHDA and CDR2 SQIVND (reference sequence). V was shortened by 7 bases and J by 2 bases, with 19 bases between the two germline ends. The CDR3 contains 16 residues. Data came from immunoSEQ multiplex PCR; TCRdb stores just in-frame clones and leaves some out. The table lists about 240,000 clones, roughly 84% of them singletons, with less than 0.75% in the top ten. Source material: CD4+ T cells from blood. This clonotype was sampled from a human donor in good health. The genes are TRBV19 and TRBJ2-3; the D gene is possibly TRBD2 (6 bases). Here the CDR3 DNA reads TGTGCCAGTACCCCGGGGTCCGGGAGCTCCACAGATACGCAGTATTTT. This gives the protein CASTPGSGSSTDTQYF. Variable domain in full (rest from reference TRBV19 and TRBJ2-3): DGGITQSPKYLFRKEGQNVTLSCEQNLNHDAMYWYRQDPGQGLRLIYYSQIVNDFQKGDIAEGYSVSREKKESFPLTVTSAQKNPTAFYLCASTPGSGSSTDTQYFGPGTRLTVL.